This TCR beta chain was sequenced in a study of metastatic and nonmetastatic thyroid tumors. Original data processing: Across clinicopathological groups, CDR3 differences served as the basis for building a distant-metastasis classifier for papillary thyroid cancer. TCRdb reanalyzed the PCR reads via MiXCR. The V and J calls and clone size are TCRdb's, not the authors'. The sample contains 20,000 to 25,000 clones, about a quarter of which appear only once. This clone was observed many times. Every patient was untreated before thyroid surgery. The V gene's germline CDR1 is SGHVS and CDR2 FQNEAQ. CDR3 length equals 14 residues. The V and J ends lost 10 bases and 0 bases, in that order; junction bases with no gene match: 8.

This chain uses TRBV7-8 with TRBJ1-1; 7 positions match TRBD1. Sequenced sample: tumor tissue. The sequence derives from a female donor with papillary thyroid cancer or a benign thyroid nodule (not recorded which). Some clones in this sample may be carry-over from other donors' samples. The CDR3 is CAISRGRLNTEAFF. The CDR3, as DNA: TGTGCCATCTCAAGGGGGCGACTGAACACTGAAGCTTTCTTT.